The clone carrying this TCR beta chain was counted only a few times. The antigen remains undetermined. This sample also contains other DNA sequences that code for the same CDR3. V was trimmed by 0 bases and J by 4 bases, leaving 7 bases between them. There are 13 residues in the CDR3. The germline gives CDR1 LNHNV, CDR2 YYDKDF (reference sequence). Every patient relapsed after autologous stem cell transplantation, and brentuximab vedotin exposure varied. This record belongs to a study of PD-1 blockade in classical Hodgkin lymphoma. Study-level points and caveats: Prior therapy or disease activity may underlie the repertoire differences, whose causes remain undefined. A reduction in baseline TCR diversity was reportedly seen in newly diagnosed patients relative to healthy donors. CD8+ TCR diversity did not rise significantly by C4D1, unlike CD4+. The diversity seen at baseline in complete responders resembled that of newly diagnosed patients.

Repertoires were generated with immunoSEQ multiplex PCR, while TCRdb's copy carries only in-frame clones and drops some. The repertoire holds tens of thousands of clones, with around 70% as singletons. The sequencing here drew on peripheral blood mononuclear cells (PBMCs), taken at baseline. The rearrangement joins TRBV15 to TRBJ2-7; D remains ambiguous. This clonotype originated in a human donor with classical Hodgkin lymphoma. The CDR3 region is CATSRDLGYEQYF. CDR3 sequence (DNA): TGTGCCACCAGCAGAGACTTGGGGTACGAGCAGTACTTC.